The rows below give T cell receptor beta chains drawn from one sample of a study of patients and donors after allogeneic stem cell transplantation. TCRdb analysed the RT-PCR reads with MiXCR anew, one entry per CDR3 protein. The sample consists of some 200,000 distinct CDR3 sequences, around two fifths of them appearing once. Sequences were obtained from blood, either unsorted or a sorted T cell fraction (not recorded which). These receptor sequences come from a human donor who was either an allogeneic HSCT recipient or a stem cell or donor lymphocyte infusion donor (not recorded which). It is not recorded whose cells these are; they may come from a transplant donor. Both conserved end residues are part of each CDR3.

j_call	v_call	cdr3_aa
TRBJ2-1	TRBV12-3/TRBV12-4	CASGPGGEQFF
TRBJ1-2	TRBV5-1	CASSGTDRRDGYTF
TRBJ2-1	TRBV6-7	CASSYLSEQFF
TRBJ1-5	TRBV5-8	CASSRSVQPQHF
TRBJ2-1	TRBV29-1	CSVVRREGRYEQFF
TRBJ2-7	TRBV25-1	CASSEPGGYEQYF
TRBJ1-1	TRBV5-1	CASSPLSLGGNREAFF
TRBJ2-1	TRBV9	CASSGPGLAPYNEQFF
TRBJ1-2	TRBV6-5	CASRPTGAGYTF
TRBJ1-4	TRBV28	CASSSPLRGTNEKLFF
TRBJ1-2	TRBV12-3/TRBV12-4	CASSLTAAYGYTF
TRBJ1-2	TRBV5-4	CASSFYGQDYGYTF
TRBJ2-7	TRBV20-1	CSAKDWDYEQYF
TRBJ2-2	TRBV20-1	CSARDARANTGELFF
TRBJ1-3	TRBV5-8	CASSFRGVSGNTIYF
TRBJ1-2	TRBV18	CASSPGQDDYGYTF
TRBJ1-1	TRBV12-3/TRBV12-4	CASRINRDNTEAFF
TRBJ2-7	TRBV6-2/TRBV6-3	CASTSGGLPSSYEQYF
TRBJ1-1	TRBV9	CASSVGPGGRDTEAFF
TRBJ2-1	TRBV12-3/TRBV12-4	CASSPGTGNEQFF
TRBJ2-1	TRBV4-1	CASSQDRDYYNEQFF
TRBJ2-1	TRBV15	CATSRDLSLESSYNEQFF
TRBJ2-1	TRBV4-3	CASSQGGWDEQFF
TRBJ1-6	TRBV9	CASSVEGLRDSPLHF
TRBJ2-7	TRBV12-3/TRBV12-4	CASSPWSGTNYEQYF
TRBJ2-1	TRBV9	CASSISGRANNEQFF
TRBJ1-1	TRBV6-1	CASSENTGNTEAFF
TRBJ1-1	TRBV5-4	CASSLFQGAENTEAFF
TRBJ2-5	TRBV9	CASSVGGQETQYF
TRBJ2-7	TRBV15	CATSRGWGATYEQYF
TRBJ2-5	TRBV12-3/TRBV12-4	CASSFEERETQYF
TRBJ2-3	TRBV7-8	CASSQDRRSTDTQYF
TRBJ2-2	TRBV7-9	CASSLDREDSSGELFF
TRBJ1-1	TRBV25-1	CASQLGVSEAFF
TRBJ2-7	TRBV25-1	CASKSPTENYEQYF
TRBJ1-1	TRBV30	CGWSGQGENTEAFF
TRBJ2-5	TRBV6-5	CASSGVPGQETQYF
TRBJ2-1	TRBV20-1	CSARGATFNNEQFF
TRBJ1-5	TRBV7-7	CASSSIGTPSNQPQHF
TRBJ2-7	TRBV5-6	CASSFQAGSSYEQYF
TRBJ2-3	TRBV5-5	CASSLALPGSDTQYF
TRBJ2-1	TRBV29-1	CSVVPSGRAFNEQFF
TRBJ1-1	TRBV6-1	CASSKRTEPNTEAFF
TRBJ2-1	TRBV3-1	CASSHETSGDNEQFF
TRBJ1-2	TRBV7-2	CASSAAGFYGYTF
TRBJ1-5	TRBV4-2	CASSQDPGGTIQPQHF
TRBJ1-4	TRBV7-2	CASSLSPAKGEKLFF
TRBJ2-5	TRBV6-2/TRBV6-3	CASAQGETQYF
TRBJ2-7	TRBV2	CASSEGRLLSYEQYF
TRBJ2-1	TRBV4-3	CASSQAPAENYNEQFF
TRBJ2-7	TRBV9	CASSGGLGQNEQYF
TRBJ1-4	TRBV5-1	CASSAPNSEKLFF
TRBJ2-1	TRBV6-2/TRBV6-3	CASSSHGTGAYNEQFF
TRBJ1-2	TRBV28	CASSLSPLNYGYTF
TRBJ1-2	TRBV20-1	CSAWRQDRNGYTF
TRBJ1-4	TRBV12-3/TRBV12-4	CASSGGQSTNEKLFF